Listed below are T cell receptor beta chains from one sample, sequenced in a study of cytomegalovirus exposure and HLA in healthy donors. Using immunoSEQ multiplex PCR, the repertoire was profiled, and TCRdb retains in-frame clones only, with some absent. The table records some 110,000 clones, around 85% of them present only once. The specimen was PBMCs. These receptors came from a man in his thirties or forties in good health and CMV-seropositive. Both conserved end residues are part of each CDR3. A D gene is named only where the DNA matches it firmly. Part of the rows lack a size; the others show once, few, many or a class for expanded clones.

v_gene	d_gene	j_gene	len	abundance	CDR3aa	CDR3nt
TRBV30	TRBD1	TRBJ2-7	14	.	CAWKDRVVSYEQYF	TGTGCCTGGAAGGACAGGGTAGTCTCCTACGAGCAGTACTTC
TRBV5-1	TRBD1	TRBJ1-1	15	.	CASSYTGTGDTEAFF	TGCGCCAGCAGCTATACCGGGACAGGGGACACTGAAGCTTTCTTT
TRBV5-7	.	TRBJ2-4	16	.	CASSRDTRWAKNIQYF	TGTGCCAGCAGCCGCGACACCCGGTGGGCCAAAAACATTCAGTACTTC
TRBV6-1	.	TRBJ1-4	14	.	CASSEVDGNEKLFF	TGTGCCAGCAGTGAGGTCGACGGGAATGAAAAACTGTTTTTT
TRBV4-1	TRBD1	TRBJ2-7	15	.	CASSHGPTGAYEQYF	TGCGCCAGCAGCCATGGCCCGACAGGGGCCTACGAGCAGTACTTC
TRBV5-6	.	TRBJ1-6	14	.	CASSLWQVNSPLHF	TGTGCCAGCAGCTTGTGGCAGGTGAACTCACCCCTCCACTTT
TRBV10-3	TRBD1	TRBJ1-6	14	.	CAISEGQGVSPLHF	TGTGCCATCAGCGAGGGACAGGGCGTTTCACCCCTCCACTTT
TRBV4-2	.	TRBJ2-2	16	.	CASSQELSSAVGELFF	TGTGCCAGCAGCCAAGAATTGTCCTCCGCGGTCGGGGAGCTGTTTTTT
TRBV6-1	.	TRBJ2-7	13	.	CASSEQGTYEQYF	TGTGCCAGCAGTGAACAGGGGACCTACGAGCAGTACTTC
TRBV5-1	.	TRBJ2-2	13	.	CASSFRGTGELFF	TGCGCCAGCAGCTTCCGAGGCACCGGGGAGCTGTTTTTT
TRBV12-2	.	TRBJ1-2	15	.	CASRPNRDRGHGYTF	TGTGCAAGTCGCCCAAACCGGGACAGGGGGCACGGCTACACCTTC
TRBV11-2	TRBD2	TRBJ2-1	16	few	CASSLRFSGGYNEQFF	TGTGCCAGCAGCCTACGGTTTAGCGGGGGGTACAATGAGCAGTTCTTC
TRBV7-3	.	TRBJ1-1	15	.	CASSLNPGVNTEAFF	TGTGCCAGCAGCTTAAACCCCGGGGTGAACACTGAAGCTTTCTTT
TRBV7-7	TRBD1	TRBJ1-4	15	.	CAKPRSGQTNEKLFF	TGTGCTAAACCCCGTTCGGGACAGACTAATGAAAAACTGTTTTTT
TRBV19	TRBD1	TRBJ1-5	15	.	CASSMGQGAYQPQHF	TGTGCCAGTAGTATGGGACAGGGGGCCTATCAGCCCCAGCATTTT
TRBV7-2	.	TRBJ1-6	16	.	CASSLAGQGLGSPLHF	TGTGCCAGCAGCTTAGCAGGGCAGGGTTTGGGTTCACCCCTCCACTTT
TRBV7-9	.	TRBJ1-3	14	.	CASSVQGSGNTIYF	TGTGCCAGCAGCGTACAGGGATCTGGAAACACCATATATTTT
TRBV9	TRBD2	TRBJ2-2	16	.	CASSVGVAGTTGELFF	TGTGCCAGCAGCGTAGGGGTAGCGGGGACCACCGGGGAGCTGTTTTTT
TRBV19	TRBD1	TRBJ1-3	14	.	CASSAGTVVGTIYF	TGTGCCAGTAGTGCCGGGACAGTGGTAGGCACCATATATTTT
TRBV15	.	TRBJ1-5	15	.	CATSRDGGLNQPQHF	TGTGCCACCAGCAGAGACGGGGGGCTCAATCAGCCCCAGCATTTT
TRBV6-5	.	TRBJ1-6	12	few	CASRSSDSPLHF	TGTGCCAGCCGTAGCAGCGATTCACCCCTCCACTTT
TRBV5-1	TRBD1	TRBJ1-5	18	few	CASSSLPTGRGSNQPQHF	TGCGCCAGCAGCTCCCTTCCGACAGGGCGCGGCAGCAATCAGCCCCAGCATTTT
TRBV9	.	TRBJ1-2	15	.	CASSVAMDISYGYTF	TGTGCCAGCAGCGTAGCTATGGACATCTCCTATGGCTACACCTTC
TRBV27	TRBD1	TRBJ2-3	16	.	CASSGETGKRTDTQYF	TGTGCCAGCAGTGGGGAGACAGGGAAGCGCACAGATACGCAGTATTTT
TRBV28	.	TRBJ2-5	15	.	CASSALEGEKETQYF	TGTGCCAGCAGTGCCCTCGAAGGGGAAAAAGAGACCCAGTACTTC
TRBV29-1	.	TRBJ2-7	15	.	CSVEDERGTTYEQYF	TGCAGCGTTGAAGACGAAAGGGGGACCACCTACGAGCAGTACTTC
TRBV5-1	TRBD1	TRBJ1-3	16	.	CASSLAGQGEGNTIYF	TGCGCCAGCAGCTTGGCGGGACAGGGGGAAGGAAACACCATATATTTT
TRBV4-1	.	TRBJ2-5	13	.	CASSLQIQETQYF	TGCGCCAGCAGCCTACAGATCCAAGAGACCCAGTACTTC
TRBV7-9	TRBD1	TRBJ2-2	16	.	CASSSPGQASSGELFF	TGTGCCAGCAGCTCCCCAGGACAGGCCTCGAGCGGGGAGCTGTTTTTT
TRBV11-3	TRBD1	TRBJ2-1	13	.	CASSLGDRAEQFF	TGTGCCAGCAGCTTAGGGGACAGGGCTGAGCAGTTCTTC
TRBV27	.	TRBJ1-2	15	.	CASSFTSGANYGYTF	TGTGCCAGCAGTTTCACAAGCGGGGCTAACTATGGCTACACCTTC
TRBV13	TRBD2	TRBJ2-7	15	.	CASSARLAGAYEQYF	TGTGCCAGCAGCGCCCGACTAGCGGGGGCCTACGAGCAGTACTTC
TRBV6-5	.	TRBJ2-7	15	.	CASSPHRQETYEQYF	TGTGCCAGCAGTCCCCACCGACAGGAGACCTACGAGCAGTACTTC
TRBV7-9	.	TRBJ1-1	13	.	CASSLRGDTEAFF	TGTGCCAGCAGCTTAAGGGGCGACACTGAAGCTTTCTTT
TRBV6-1	TRBD2	TRBJ2-7	15	.	CASSEVGTSAYEQYF	TGTGCCAGCAGTGAAGTTGGGACTAGTGCCTACGAGCAGTACTTC
TRBV27	TRBD1	TRBJ2-3	21	.	CASSLAAPGTAYRPSTDTQYF	TGTGCCAGCAGTTTGGCTGCCCCAGGGACAGCTTACCGGCCTAGCACAGATACGCAGTATTTT